This record concerns one T cell receptor (beta chain) sequence. The antigen remains unidentified. CDR1 is MDHEN and CDR2 is SYDVKM in the germline V gene. With 2 bases removed from V and 2 bases from J, the gap between germline ends came to 12 bases. The CDR3 totals 15 residues. In the PCR, 60 Vbeta and 13 Jbeta primers were used. The assay was immunoSEQ multiplex PCR, and TCRdb's table has in-frame clones only and misses some. The sample records about 90,000 clones, 60% to 80% being singletons. The data are from a study of cytomegalovirus exposure and HLA in healthy donors. General observations from the study: Looking again later, the authors saw that most CMV-associated TCR beta chains seemed HLA-restricted. Some TCR beta chains (164 of them) were listed as cytomegalovirus-associated. A cluster of highly shared sequence variants was likely a sequencing artifact. In a later analysis, V- and J-gene trimming of beta chains associated with a DCLRE1C missense variant, replicated independently.

The chain combines TRBV28 with TRBJ1-2; TRBD1 is a possible D gene (6 bases). Material for sequencing was PBMCs. The origin of this receptor is a boy aged 5-17 years in good health and CMV-seronegative. The CDR3 loop reads CASSLGGGQNYGYTF. DNA of the CDR3: TGTGCCAGCAGTTTAGGGGGGGGGCAGAACTATGGCTACACCTTC.